This T cell receptor beta chain is drawn from a study of cytomegalovirus exposure and HLA in healthy donors. V was clipped by 4 bases and J by 5 bases; unmatched bases: 11. Germline values: CDR1 MNHEY, CDR2 SMNVEV (reference sequence). This CDR3 contains 16 residues. Details on this clone: What it recognizes is unknown.

Libraries were prepared by immunoSEQ multiplex PCR; TCRdb keeps only in-frame clonotypes and omits some of them. The table shows about 120,000 clones, with roughly 90% occurring only once. Study-wide results and caveats: Some TCR beta chains (about 180 of them) were listed as cytomegalovirus-associated. With high specificity and sensitivity, the classifier reportedly diagnosed cytomegalovirus status. The tendency of first-cohort TCR clusters to co-occur in the roughly 110 validation repertoires was the finding of a later analysis. Specificity for CMV antigens was confirmed in vitro for a few of the CMV-associated chains.

This TCR derives from a woman younger than 30 in good health and CMV-seronegative. Sequenced: PBMCs. This chain connects TRBV27 to TRBJ2-7; 10 bases are a match to TRBD2. In DNA, the CDR3 is TGTGCCAGCAGTTCTTACCTAAGCGGGGGGGCCGACGAGCAGTACTTC. It translates to CASSSYLSGGADEQYF.